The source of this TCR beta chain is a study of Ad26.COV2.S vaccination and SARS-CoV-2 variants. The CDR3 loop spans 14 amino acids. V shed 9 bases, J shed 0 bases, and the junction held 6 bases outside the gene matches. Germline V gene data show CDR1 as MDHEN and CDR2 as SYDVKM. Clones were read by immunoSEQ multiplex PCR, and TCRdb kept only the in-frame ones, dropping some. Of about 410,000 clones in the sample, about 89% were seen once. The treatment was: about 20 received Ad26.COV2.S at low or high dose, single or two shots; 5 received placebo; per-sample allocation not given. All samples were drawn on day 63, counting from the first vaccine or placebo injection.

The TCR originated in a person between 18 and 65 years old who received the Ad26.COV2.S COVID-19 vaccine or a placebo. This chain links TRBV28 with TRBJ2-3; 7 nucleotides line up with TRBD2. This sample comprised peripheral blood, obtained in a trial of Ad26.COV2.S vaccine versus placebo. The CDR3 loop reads CASSFSGSTDTQYF. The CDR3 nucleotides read TGTGCCAGTTCTTTTAGCGGGAGCACAGATACGCAGTATTTT.